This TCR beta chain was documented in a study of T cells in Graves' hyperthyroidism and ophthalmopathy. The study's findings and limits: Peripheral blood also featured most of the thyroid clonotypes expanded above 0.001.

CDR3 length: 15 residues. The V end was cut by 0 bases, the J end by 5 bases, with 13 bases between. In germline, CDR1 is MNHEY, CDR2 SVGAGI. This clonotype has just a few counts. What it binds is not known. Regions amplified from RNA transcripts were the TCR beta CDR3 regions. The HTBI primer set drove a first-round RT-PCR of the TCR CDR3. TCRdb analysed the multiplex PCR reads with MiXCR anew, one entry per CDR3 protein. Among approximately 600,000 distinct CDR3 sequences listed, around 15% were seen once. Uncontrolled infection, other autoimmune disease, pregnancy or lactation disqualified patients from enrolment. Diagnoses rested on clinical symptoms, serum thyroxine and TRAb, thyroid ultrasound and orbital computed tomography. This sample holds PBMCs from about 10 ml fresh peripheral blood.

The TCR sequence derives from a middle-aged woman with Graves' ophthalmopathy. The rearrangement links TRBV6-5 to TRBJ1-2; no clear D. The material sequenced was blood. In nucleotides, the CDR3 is TGTGCCAGCAGTTACTCGACGTCTCCGTCTTATGGCTACACCTTC. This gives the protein CASSYSTSPSYGYTF.